The entry that follows covers one T cell receptor beta chain sequence. The sample holds one count of this clonotype. Its antigen is not yet known. At one end the junction does not follow the germline gene, possibly because of a read error. As encoded in the germline V gene, CDR1 is MNHNS while CDR2 is SASEGT. There are 13 amino acids in the CDR3, from cysteine to phenylalanine inclusive. The CDR3 DNA has 39 bases and is translated from base 1. Libraries were constructed by multiplex PCR. The instrument given in TCRdb is Illumina HiSeq 2500. Following protocols modified from ARM-PCR, the researchers constructed TCRbeta libraries through three rounds of nested PCR with primers (Table S4). Before sequencing, PCR products of 200-500 bp were excised from the gel and purified with the QIAquick gel extraction kit. As for the authors' bioinformatics: Trimmomatic was used to clean the reads, FLASH merged the cleaned reads into complete CDR3 sequences, and MiTCR assigned the sequences to V(D)J germline segments. VDJtools was used to compute clonal diversity as the inverse Simpson's index. In-frame sequences lacking a premature stop codon were counted as productive reads. TCRdb itself trimmed the public reads at Q25 with fastp, ran MiXCR and retained productive beta chains. Merged by CDR3 protein, the rows form single entries marked with the most common genes and DNA. The V and J calls follow TCRdb's processing rather than the paper's. Recorded for this sample are 90,000 to 100,000 distinct CDR3 sequences; 80% of them occurred a single time. Under 40% of the sample is taken by the ten largest.

This entry is derived from a study of tumor and adjacent non-tumor tissue in lung cancer listed by TCRdb under 2018. A note on the overall study: Patients with adenocarcinoma (12), squamous cell carcinoma (2) and small cell lung cancer (1) were included in the cohort. About 30 paired specimens, one tumor and one normal lung sample per patient, were profiled by TCRbeta CDR3 sequencing. Bulk TCRbeta repertoires were compared between lung tumor tissue and matched distant non-tumor lung tissue obtained from around 14 lung cancer patients. Sequencing generated a total of 120 million or so productive TCRbeta reads, averaging about 4.2 million reads per sample. Ages among the roughly 15 patients ranged from about 30 to 80 years, there were around 10 men and 5 women, and disease was at TNM stage I to III. General study outcomes and caveats: The top 100 clones accounted for a significantly larger cumulative portion of the repertoire in normal lung than in tumor tissue. TCR diversity (inverse Simpson) was significantly higher in tumor than in normal lung tissue (431.37 vs 166.20, P = 0.0075, Mann-Whitney U test). Neither the sequencing platform nor unique molecular identifiers are mentioned in the methods. With only roughly 14 patients in the cohort, the authors noted that larger samples and more detailed clinical data are needed. Because peripheral blood was not sequenced, blood TCRbeta repertoires in the lung cancer patients of the study were not examined. Significantly higher TCR diversity was found in younger patients, and higher tumor TCR diversity was associated with shorter overall and disease-free survival.

Bulk unsorted tissue served as the source for RNA extraction, and RNA quality was assessed using a NanoDrop ND-1000 and an Agilent 2100. Distant non-tumor tissue taken more than 3 cm from the tumor edge was used as the normal lung sample. The donors were newly diagnosed lung cancer patients admitted for thoracic surgery in China from August to November 2014 who had not received prior chemotherapy. Patients who had received previous radiotherapy or chemotherapy, or who had another concurrent cancer, were excluded from the study. Pieces of surgical tissue measuring about 1-2.1 cm3 were kept in RNAlater solution and held at -80 degrees C until needed.

This receptor was taken from a man between 60 and 70 years old with small cell lung cancer. The V gene is TRBV6-1 and the J gene is TRBJ2-7; there is no confident call for the D gene. Sequenced sample: distant non-tumor lung tissue. The CDR3 corresponds to CANSGELPYEQNF. The nucleotides are TGTGCCAACAGTGGCGAACTACCCTACGAGCAGAACTTC.